This T cell receptor (beta chain) is drawn from a study of graft-versus-host responses after intestinal transplantation. With respect to this clone: Antigen: not known.

This CDR3 is 15 amino acids long. CDR1 and CDR2 (germline): SGHNT, YYREEE (reference sequence). V was clipped by 5 bases and J by 0 bases, with 13 bases between them. The method was immunoSEQ multiplex PCR; TCRdb's version includes in-frame clones alone and lacks a portion of them. The sample has roughly 120,000 clones, just under 95% seen once; the top ten hold 0.095% to 0.15%. The receptor was derived from a human donor who received an intestinal transplant. The chain uses TRBV5-4 and TRBJ2-3; the D is unclear. The sample consisted of unstimulated CD4+ T cells sorted from spleen or lymph node cells, taken before intestinal transplant. The CDR3 is CASSAWVGSTDTQYF. In nucleotides, the CDR3 is TGTGCCAGCAGTGCCTGGGTAGGAAGCACAGATACGCAGTATTTT.